This T cell receptor beta chain was obtained from a study of cytomegalovirus exposure and HLA in healthy donors. Primers for the PCR totalled 60 Vbeta and 13 Jbeta. The table came from immunoSEQ multiplex PCR; TCRdb's copy has only in-frame clones and leaves some out. This sample carries some 150,000 clones, 75% to 80% of them seen once, and the ten largest clones take 1.5% to 2%. CDR1 and CDR2 (germline): MNHEY, SMNVEV (reference sequence). The CDR3 is made up of 14 amino acids. V lost 1 base and J lost 7; bases outside the gene matches: 1. Study-level points and caveats: The study labeled 170 or so TCR beta chains cytomegalovirus-associated. The dataset shows that most TCR sequences were rare, while some public TCRs occurred in many donors. Another analysis was done later, and it associated roughly 15,000 TCR beta sequences with HLA alleles at 0.05 false discovery rate.

Unrecorded immune exposure was likely among donors, who were nominally healthy when sampled. As concerns this clone: As yet, its antigen is unknown.

The chain recombines TRBV27 with TRBJ2-1, with TRBD1 matching over 10 bases. The sequence derives from a female donor in good health and CMV-seronegative. The specimen sequenced was PBMCs. The CDR3 protein is CASSLWDRGNEQFF. The CDR3 DNA sequence: TGTGCCAGCAGTTTATGGGACAGGGGTAATGAGCAGTTCTTC.